This T cell receptor beta chain was captured by sequencing in a study of OX40 agonist ivuxolimab in advanced cancers. About the full investigation: The costimulatory receptor OX40 (CD134) was targeted by ivuxolimab, a fully human IgG2 agonistic monoclonal antibody. Intravenous ivuxolimab was administered to patients every 2 weeks at six dose levels: 0.01, 0.1, 0.3, 1.5, 3 and 10 mg/kg. Of the approximately 50 dose-escalation patients, hepatocellular carcinoma was present in around 20, melanoma in about 15, renal cell carcinoma in 9 and head and neck cancer in 9. In the dose-escalation cohort, 75% to 90% of patients were male, and the mean age was roughly 60 years with a range of roughly 23 to 90. Patients were allowed to have had prior anti-PD-1, anti-PD-L1 or anti-CTLA-4 therapy, and around 37% of the dose-escalation patients had previously received checkpoint inhibitors. Partial responses occurred in three dose-escalation patients, of whom one had hepatocellular carcinoma and two had cutaneous melanoma. The purpose of peripheral TCRbeta sequencing was to test whether ivuxolimab changed TCR sequence diversity and led to clonal T-cell expansion. The paper covers the monotherapy dose-escalation part of the phase I ivuxolimab trial, which included N = 52 patients. The full study reports these points: Which antigens the clonally expanded peripheral T cells were specific for was not determined. At doses of 0.1 to 3.0 mg/kg, clonal expansion of both CD4+ and CD8+ T cells in blood was seen between baseline and week 6. In partial responders in the 0.1-3.0 mg/kg groups, normalized peripheral clonal expansion was found to be among the lowest, especially among CD8+ T cells. Low levels of normalized T-cell clonal expansion were also seen in some patients who did not respond. After ivuxolimab, more expanded clones were found on average in CD8+ T cells than in CD4+ T cells.

Taken from the germline V gene, the CDR1 and CDR2 loops are MNHNS and SASEGT. The CDR3, cysteine through phenylalanine, is 15 amino acids long. Only the CDR3 DNA stays, 45 bases, in frame from base 1. V has 7 bases trimmed and J has 4 bases trimmed; junction bases matching no gene number 9. With respect to this clone: It lacks a known antigen. Per-base qualities were not stored, and no clone one base away is much larger.

To sequence the TCRbeta CDR3 region, genomic DNA was isolated from the sorted cells. The immunoSEQ Assay was used for sequencing of TCRbeta CDR3 regions. Held by TCRdb, this immuneACCESS table contains in-frame sequences only and omits some clones. Under half of the omission traces to an unresolved V gene where checked; the cause of the rest is unknown. Present in this sample are about 69,000 clones, roughly nine tenths of which were seen just once. The ten largest clones take up 5.5% to 8% of the sample. Patients with a history of autoimmune disease or receiving systemic immunosuppression were excluded from the trial. Peripheral blood for TCR sequencing was drawn from every dose cohort at baseline, at cycle 4 day 1 and at cycle 7 day 1. Samples came from an open-label, multicenter, first-in-human phase I dose-escalation trial of ivuxolimab. The trial enrolled adults with locally advanced or metastatic head and neck squamous cell, hepatocellular, melanoma or renal cell carcinoma. Before TCR sequencing, CD4+ T cells and CD8+ T cells were sorted from peripheral blood as separate populations.

Sequences were derived from CD4+ or CD8+ T cells sorted from blood, sampled in a trial of the OX40 agonist ivuxolimab. The TCR comes from an adult with an advanced solid tumor such as melanoma, head and neck, liver or kidney cancer. The chain uses TRBV6-1 and TRBJ2-1, with 8 middle bases fitting TRBD2. This receptor has the CDR3 CASIGAGAAYNEQFF. The nucleotide sequence is TGTGCCAGCATAGGAGCGGGGGCCGCGTACAATGAGCAGTTCTTC.